This T cell receptor beta chain was captured by sequencing in a study of early T cells in non-severe SARS-CoV-2 infection. TCRdb ran MiXCR on the 5' RACE reads and lists one entry per CDR3 protein. The top ten hold roughly 1.4% of the sample, which has approximately 60,000 distinct CDR3 sequences, around 13% seen once. This clonotype was picked up many times. The sample was whole blood. The sequence came from an adult who was a healthcare worker with PCR-confirmed SARS-CoV-2 infection or an uninfected control (not recorded which).

CDR3 DNA sequence: TGTGCCAGCAGCCAGGGGACAGCTTTCTTT. Translating it yields CASSQGTAFF. The chain has TRBV2 and TRBJ1-1, with D maybe TRBD1 (6 bases). This CDR3 region has 10 residues. With 6 bases removed from V and 10 bases from J, the gap between germline ends came to 9 bases. Germline V CDR1 and CDR2: SNHLY, FYNNEI.